One and the same sample provided the 28 T cell receptor beta chains below, sequenced in a study of cytotoxic CD8 clonotypes in ibrutinib-treated CLL. Using immunoSEQ multiplex PCR, the repertoire was profiled, and TCRdb retains in-frame clones only, with some absent. The sample contains approximately 13,000 clones, under 75% of which appear only once. Material: PBMCs, obtained before ibrutinib treatment. Receptor source: a human donor with chronic lymphocytic leukemia.

The rearrangement uses TRBV29-1 and TRBJ2-7; TRBD2 matches at 11 bases. V lost 7 bases and J lost 9; bases outside the gene matches: 8. The CDR3 totals 12 residues. Germline CDR1 and CDR2: SQVTM and ANQGSEA. CDR3 residues: CSARTSGRWQYF. The CDR3 nucleotides are TGCAGCGCCCGGACTAGCGGGCGGTGGCAGTACTTC.

The rearrangement links TRBV19 to TRBJ2-7; no definite D call. V lost 8 bases to trimming and J lost 2 bases, with 10 bases between them. Germline V gene data show CDR1 as LNHDA and CDR2 as SQIVND (reference sequence). This CDR3 has 12 residues. Here the CDR3 DNA reads TGTGCCAGTCGGTCGGCGGCCTACGAGCAGTACTTC. Encoded protein: CASRSAAYEQYF.

This clone was observed a handful of times. The genes are TRBV21-1 and TRBJ2-2; no DNA check was done on the table's D call, TRBD2. TRBV21-1 is described as a pseudogene. The CDR3 totals 17 residues. The CDR3 reads CASSKELAPGGSGELFF. DNA for the CDR3: TGTGCCAGCAGCAAAGAGTTAGCGCCCGGGGGGTCCGGGGAGCTGTTTTTT.

The chain employs TRBV2 and TRBJ2-6, with 11 bases fitting TRBD1. There are 17 residues in the CDR3. Germline CDR1 is SNHLY and CDR2 is FYNNEI. Trimming cost V 8 bases and J 2 bases; bases outside gene matches: 8. The CDR3 coding sequence is TGTGCCAGCCACCGGGACAGGGGGAGCGCTGGGGCCAACGTCCTGACTTTC. Translating it yields CASHRDRGSAGANVLTF.

This chain links TRBV29-1 with TRBJ2-7, with 11 bases lining up with TRBD2. CDR1 SQVTM and CDR2 ANQGSEA come from the germline V gene. The V gene end was trimmed by 6 bases and the J gene end by 6 bases; junction bases not matched to a gene: 13. This CDR3 contains 15 residues. The CDR3 DNA reads as TGCAGCGTCGGCGGGGTCGGTAGCGGGAGGGGCGAGCAGTACTTC. Encoded protein: CSVGGVGSGRGEQYF.

The V gene is TRBV6-4, the J gene TRBJ2-1, with 12 bases matching TRBD2. After removal of 4 bases from V and 6 bases from J, the junction contained 7 bases not matched to a gene. Germline V gene lookup returns CDR1 MRHNA and CDR2 SNTAGT. The CDR3 totals 16 residues. CDR3 coding DNA: TGTGCCAGCAGTGTGGCTAGCGGGGGGGAAGCCAATGAGCAGTTCTTC. Amino acid sequence: CASSVASGGEANEQFF.

The chain couples TRBV7-2 to TRBJ2-7, with 12 positions matching TRBD2. The CDR3 extends over 15 amino acids. Germline CDR1 and CDR2: SGHTA and FQGNSA. V shed 5 bases and J 5 bases; nucleotides not matched to a gene: 7. CDR3 DNA sequence: TGTGCCAGCAGCACCACTAGCGGGGGGTCCCACGAGCAGTACTTC. Amino acid sequence: CASSTTSGGSHEQYF.

This clone occurred a few times. V gene TRBV7-7 combines with J gene TRBJ2-1; D is unclear. Germline CDR1 is SSHAT and CDR2 is FNYEAQ (reference sequence). Trimming pared 5 bases from V and 8 bases from J, leaving 16 bases between. The CDR3 runs 14 residues. Here the CDR3 reads CASSPRTIADEQFF. The CDR3 DNA is TGTGCCAGCAGCCCGAGAACTATCGCCGATGAGCAGTTCTTC.

This clone was recorded once. The chain links TRBV4-3 to TRBJ2-3, with D maybe TRBD2 (6 bases). The CDR3 consists of 14 residues. The germline gives CDR1 LGHNA, CDR2 YSLEER. Trimming removed 1 base from V and 8 bases from J, with 13 bases in between. CDR3: CASSQGGTAGTQYF. The CDR3 DNA is TGCGCCAGCAGCCAAGGGGGGACTGCAGGTACGCAGTATTTT.

This clone has more than one count but fewer than ten. This chain links TRBV30 with TRBJ1-4, with 9 bases lining up with TRBD1. The length of the CDR3 is 14 residues. CDR1 and CDR2 from the germline V gene are GTSNPN and SVGIG (reference sequence). The trim removed 3 bases at V and 5 bases at J, leaving 4 bases unmatched. Here the CDR3 reads CAWSGGTGNEKLFF. In DNA, the CDR3 is TGTGCCTGGAGCGGCGGGACAGGGAATGAAAAACTGTTTTTT.

The genes are TRBV5-1 and TRBJ1-1; TRBD1 matches 11 bases. Germline V gene lookup returns CDR1 SGHRS and CDR2 YFSETQ. V lost 0 bases, J lost 6 bases, and 4 bases stayed unmatched. The CDR3 consists of 15 residues. This CDR3 reads CASSLAGDRGSEAFF. For the CDR3, the DNA is TGCGCCAGCAGCTTGGCTGGGGACAGGGGGTCTGAAGCTTTCTTT.

This clone appeared a few times. The sample contains more than one DNA sequence encoding this CDR3. This chain uses TRBV7-2 with TRBJ1-2; 7 nucleotides align to TRBD1. CDR1 is SGHTA and CDR2 is FQGNSA in the germline V gene. J lost 6 bases, V lost 5 bases, and 6 bases had no gene match. This CDR3 region has 13 residues. CDR3 nucleotide sequence: TGTGCCAGCAGCCCAGAGGGGGCCGATGGCTACACCTTC. The encoded protein is CASSPEGADGYTF.

This chain joins TRBV19 and TRBJ1-2, with D unresolved. Trimming stripped 4 bases from V and 8 bases from J, with 14 bases between. There are 13 residues in the CDR3. CDR1 LNHDA and CDR2 SQIVND come from the germline V gene (reference sequence). The CDR3 loop is CASSTSTRGGYTF. The CDR3, as DNA: TGTGCCAGTAGTACCAGTACGAGAGGAGGCTACACCTTC.

The rearrangement links TRBV7-9 to TRBJ2-7; possible D gene TRBD2, 9 bases. The CDR3 loop spans 14 amino acids. V lost 7 bases and J lost 3, with 16 bases in between. CDR1 and CDR2 from the germline V gene are SEHNR and FQNEAQ (reference sequence). CDR3: CASTLAGQDYEQYF. CDR3 coding DNA: TGTGCCAGCACCCTAGCGGGACAGGACTACGAGCAGTACTTC.

The chain carries TRBV27 and TRBJ1-4; a weak D match, TRBD1 (5 bases). CDR1 and CDR2 from the germline V gene are MNHEY and SMNVEV (reference sequence). This CDR3 has 16 amino acids. The V end was cut by 2 bases, the J end by 8 bases, with 18 bases between. In DNA, the CDR3 is TGTGCCAGCAGTTTACGAGGGAGGGGCCACGGGGAAAAACTGTTTTTT. This translates into CASSLRGRGHGEKLFF.

DNA for the CDR3: TGTGCCAGCCGCCCCCCTGGGGTCCCGGATACGCAGTATTTT. This sequence encodes CASRPPGVPDTQYF. The V and J genes are TRBV6-5 and TRBJ2-3; D gene unclear. From germline, CDR1 is MNHEY and CDR2 SVGAGI. V gave up 8 bases and J gave up 6 bases, with 18 bases separating them. This CDR3 region has 14 residues.

The gene calls are TRBV27 and TRBJ1-2; 7 bases agree with TRBD1. The length of the CDR3 is 15 residues. With V trimmed by 5 bases and J by 1 base, 7 bases remained unmatched. CDR1 and CDR2 from the germline V gene are MNHEY and SMNVEV (reference sequence). The CDR3 loop reads CASSLGYRGNYGYTF. CDR3 DNA sequence: TGTGCCAGCAGTCTAGGGTACAGGGGTAACTATGGCTACACCTTC.

The V gene is TRBV4-1, the J gene TRBJ2-7; 7 nucleotides align to TRBD2. Per germline, CDR1 MGHRA and CDR2 YSYEKL. The length of the CDR3 is 17 residues. The trim removed 1 base at V and 5 bases at J, leaving 14 bases unmatched. CDR3 sequence: CASSQGEGRAGRDEQYF. The CDR3 DNA sequence: TGCGCCAGCAGCCAAGGGGAAGGGAGGGCCGGAAGGGACGAGCAGTACTTC.

The chain couples TRBV5-1 to TRBJ1-2; 8 nucleotides line up with TRBD1. The ends lost 4 bases at V and 8 bases at J; junction bases unmatched: 7. The CDR3 loop spans 13 amino acids. Germline loops: CDR1 SGHRS, CDR2 YFSETQ. CDR3 sequence: CASSRGQEHGYTF. CDR3 coding DNA: TGCGCCAGCAGCCGGGGACAGGAGCACGGCTACACCTTC.

This chain uses TRBV5-1 with TRBJ2-3; 8 bases line up with TRBD1. J lost 5 bases, V lost 4 bases, and 6 bases had no gene match. CDR3 size: 14 residues. Germline lookup yields CDR1 SGHRS and CDR2 YFSETQ. The CDR3 loop reads CASSPGQGRDTQYF. The CDR3 coding sequence is TGCGCCAGCAGCCCCGGACAGGGCCGAGATACGCAGTATTTT. The full variable domain, rest sourced from reference TRBV5-1 and TRBJ2-3, is KAGVTQTPRYLIKTRGQQVTLSCSPISGHRSVSWYQQTPGQGLQFLFEYFSETQRNKGNFPGRFSGRQFSNSRSEMNVSTLELGDSALYLCASSPGQGRDTQYFGPGTRLTVL.

V gene TRBV6-6 combines with J gene TRBJ2-1; D is uncertain. Germline lookup yields CDR1 MNHNY and CDR2 SVGAGI (reference sequence). Trimming cost V 2 bases and J 4 bases, with 12 bases left between them. The CDR3 consists of 15 residues. The CDR3 DNA is TGTGCCAGCAGTTACCCCTCGGGTGCTTACAATGAGCAGTTCTTC. It encodes CASSYPSGAYNEQFF.

The CDR3 region is CASSEGGASGLKNIQYF. The CDR3 DNA follows: TGTGCCAGCAGCGAGGGTGGGGCTAGCGGCCTAAAAAACATTCAGTACTTC. The chain is built from TRBV9 and TRBJ2-4, with TRBD2 matching over 7 bases. The CDR3 extends over 17 amino acids. The germline V gene encodes CDR1 SGDLS and CDR2 YYNGEE. V dropped 3 bases and J dropped 4; count of bases not matched to a gene: 13.

Comment on this clone: One end of the junction does not line up with germline, which may come from a read error. This CDR3 reads CASSLDRERIF. CDR3 in DNA: TGTGCCAGCAGCTTAGATCGGGAGAGGATCTTC. The V and J genes are TRBV11-2 and TRBJ2-1; D is perhaps TRBD2 (6 bases). Germline V gene lookup returns CDR1 SGHAT and CDR2 FQNNGV. The CDR3 covers 11 residues.

This CDR3 reads CASRPSGTMYNEQFF. The CDR3 DNA sequence: TGTGCCAGCAGGCCGAGCGGGACCATGTACAATGAGCAGTTCTTC. The chain couples TRBV5-6 to TRBJ2-1, with 7 bases identical to TRBD2. V trimming: 5 bases; J trimming: 4 bases; junction bases outside the gene matches: 9. CDR1 and CDR2 from the germline V gene are SGHDT and YYEEEE. The CDR3 covers 15 residues.

The chain is built from TRBV15 and TRBJ2-7; 9 bases line up with TRBD2. V lost 0 bases, J lost 1 base, and 1 base stayed unmatched. The germline V gene has CDR1 LNHNV and CDR2 YYDKDF (reference sequence). The CDR3 has 15 residues. The CDR3 sequence is CATSRDLAGSYEQYF. The CDR3 nucleotides are TGTGCCACCAGCAGAGATCTAGCGGGGTCCTACGAGCAGTACTTC.

V usage is TRBV6-5 and J usage is TRBJ2-2; D ambiguous. This CDR3 has 11 amino acids. Germline V gene sequence: CDR1 MNHEY, CDR2 SVGAGI. Trimming left V 4 bases short and J 8 bases short, with 5 bases between. CDR3 in amino acids: CASSSGGELFF. The CDR3 DNA sequence: TGTGCCAGCAGTTCCGGAGGGGAGCTGTTTTTT.

The V gene is TRBV7-9, the J gene TRBJ2-1, with 8 positions matching TRBD1. The CDR3 length is 12 residues. Germline values: CDR1 SEHNR, CDR2 FQNEAQ (reference sequence). Trimming cost V 5 bases and J 9 bases; bases outside gene matches: 3. Written as DNA, the CDR3 is TGTGCCAGCAGCCAACAGGGGGGTGAGCAGTTCTTC. Residues: CASSQQGGEQFF.

The sample holds a few counts of this clone. V usage is TRBV2 and J usage is TRBJ2-7, with TRBD2 matching 7 bases. The CDR3 totals 14 residues. With V trimmed by 9 bases and J by 5 bases, 13 bases remained unmatched. CDR1 is SNHLY, CDR2 FYNNEI, per germline. The CDR3 is CASRGGLVGHEQYF. In DNA form, the CDR3 reads TGTGCCAGTAGGGGAGGACTAGTGGGACACGAGCAGTACTTC.